The present entry profiles one T cell receptor (beta chain) with its context. What the recovered Cohort 3 donors had was two negative PCRs, clearance, or symptom resolution. As handled by the study authors: Cell counts per sample came from amplifying reference gene primers. Generated by immunoSEQ multiplex PCR, the TCRdb table keeps only in-frame clones and is missing some. The DNA gave D and trimming, while V, J and clone size come from that table. Of under 300,000 clones detected, 70% to 90% appear once; the ten largest clones hold around 0.92%. The CDR3 is made up of 19 amino acids. Germline lookup yields CDR1 LGHDT and CDR2 YNNKEL (reference sequence). Trimming stripped 2 bases from V and 5 bases from J, with 26 bases between. This record belongs to a study of blood T cell repertoires in COVID-19. Looking at the study overall: Acute and convalescent COVID-19 samples came from the United States, Italy and Spain.

This TCR was recovered from a woman aged 25-40 years who had recovered from COVID-19. The sequencing input was PBMCs or T cells enriched from blood (not recorded which). This chain joins TRBV3-1 (or the pseudogene TRBV3-2) and TRBJ2-3, with D hard to call. CDR3 residues: CASSQSPFLESPDGDTQYF. CDR3 nucleotides: TGTGCCAGCAGCCAAAGCCCTTTTCTGGAGAGCCCGGATGGAGATACGCAGTATTTT.